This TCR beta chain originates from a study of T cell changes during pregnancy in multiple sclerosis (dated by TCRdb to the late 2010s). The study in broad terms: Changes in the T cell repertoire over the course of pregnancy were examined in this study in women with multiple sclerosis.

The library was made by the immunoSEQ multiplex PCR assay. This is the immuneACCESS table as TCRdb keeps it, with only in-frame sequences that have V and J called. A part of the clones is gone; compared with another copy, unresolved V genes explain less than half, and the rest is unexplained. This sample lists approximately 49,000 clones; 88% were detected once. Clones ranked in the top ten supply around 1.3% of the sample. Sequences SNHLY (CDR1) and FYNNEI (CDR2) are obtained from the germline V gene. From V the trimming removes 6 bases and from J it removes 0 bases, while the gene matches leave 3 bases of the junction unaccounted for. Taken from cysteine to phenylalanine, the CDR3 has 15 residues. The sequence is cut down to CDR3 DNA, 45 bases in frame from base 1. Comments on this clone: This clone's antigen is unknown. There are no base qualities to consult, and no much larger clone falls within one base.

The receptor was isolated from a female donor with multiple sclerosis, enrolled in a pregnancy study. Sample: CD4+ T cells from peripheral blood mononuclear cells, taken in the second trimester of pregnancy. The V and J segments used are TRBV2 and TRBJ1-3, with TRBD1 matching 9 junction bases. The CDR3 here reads CASRDRGTSGNTIYF. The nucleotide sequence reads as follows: TGTGCCAGCAGGGACAGGGGAACCTCTGGAAACACCATATATTTT.